A single count supports the clone carrying this T cell receptor beta chain. Its specificity is unknown. The table came from immunoSEQ multiplex PCR; TCRdb's copy has only in-frame clones and leaves some out. The sample has some 49,000 clones, under 90% seen once. This sample was taken from a study of T cells in localized non-small cell lung cancer. Study-level findings and limits: Measurement of T cell clonality placed uninvolved adjacent lung highest, above the level in tumor.

CDR1 and CDR2 (germline): SGHTA, FQGNSA. The CDR3 totals 14 residues. V was cut by 6 bases and J by 3 bases, with 13 bases left in between. The chain carries TRBV7-2 and TRBJ2-3; D not resolved. This material consisted of peripheral blood mononuclear cells, taken before any cancer treatment. The source of this sequence is a man aged 35-75 years with stage III lung adenocarcinoma. CDR3 residues: CASSLAVRTDTQYF. The CDR3 DNA reads as TGTGCCAGCAGTCTTGCCGTGAGGACAGATACGCAGTATTTT.